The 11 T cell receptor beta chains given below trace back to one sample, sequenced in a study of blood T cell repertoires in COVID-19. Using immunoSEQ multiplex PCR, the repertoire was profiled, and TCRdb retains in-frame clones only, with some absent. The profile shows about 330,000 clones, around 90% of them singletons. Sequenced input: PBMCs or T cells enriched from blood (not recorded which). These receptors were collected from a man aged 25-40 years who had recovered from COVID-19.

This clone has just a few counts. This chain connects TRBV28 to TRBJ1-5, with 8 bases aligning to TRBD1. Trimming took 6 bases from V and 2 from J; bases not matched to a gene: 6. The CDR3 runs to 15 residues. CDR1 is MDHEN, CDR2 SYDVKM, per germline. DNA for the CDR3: TGTGCCAGCAGATTAGCGGACAGGGGCAATCAGCCCCAGCATTTT. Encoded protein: CASRLADRGNQPQHF.

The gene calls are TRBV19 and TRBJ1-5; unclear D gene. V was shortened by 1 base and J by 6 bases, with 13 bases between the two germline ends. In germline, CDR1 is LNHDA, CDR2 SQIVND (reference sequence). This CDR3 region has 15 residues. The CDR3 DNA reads TGTGCCAGTAGTATAGGGCGGACTACCGCTCAGCCCCAGCATTTT. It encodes CASSIGRTTAQPQHF.

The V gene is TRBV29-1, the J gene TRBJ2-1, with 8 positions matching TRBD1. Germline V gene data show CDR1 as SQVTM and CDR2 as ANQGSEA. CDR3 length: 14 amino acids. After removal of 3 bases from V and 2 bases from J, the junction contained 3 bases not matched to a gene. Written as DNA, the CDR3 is TGCAGCGTTGACAGGACAGGGACCTACAATGAGCAGTTCTTC. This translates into CSVDRTGTYNEQFF.

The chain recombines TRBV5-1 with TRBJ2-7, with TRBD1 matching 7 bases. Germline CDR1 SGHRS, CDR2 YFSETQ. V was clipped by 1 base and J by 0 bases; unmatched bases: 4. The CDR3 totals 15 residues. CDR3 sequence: CASSLIGGPSYEQYF. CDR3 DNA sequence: TGCGCCAGCAGCTTGATAGGGGGCCCCTCCTACGAGCAGTACTTC.

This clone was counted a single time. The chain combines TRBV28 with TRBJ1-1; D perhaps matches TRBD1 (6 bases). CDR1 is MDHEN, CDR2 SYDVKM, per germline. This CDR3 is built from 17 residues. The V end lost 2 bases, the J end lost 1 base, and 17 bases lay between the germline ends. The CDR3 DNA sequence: TGTGCCAGCAGTTTACTCAGGGGTGCAGGTTCGAACACTGAAGCTTTCTTT. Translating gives CASSLLRGAGSNTEAFF.

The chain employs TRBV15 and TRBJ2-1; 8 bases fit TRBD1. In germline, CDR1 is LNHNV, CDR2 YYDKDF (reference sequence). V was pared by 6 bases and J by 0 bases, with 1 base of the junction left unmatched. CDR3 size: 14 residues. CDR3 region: CATRGTGSYNEQFF. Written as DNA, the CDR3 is TGTGCCACCAGGGGGACAGGCTCCTACAATGAGCAGTTCTTC. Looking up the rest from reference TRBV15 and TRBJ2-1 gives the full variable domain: DAMVIQNPRYQVTQFGKPVTLSCSQTLNHNVMYWYQQKSSQAPKLLFHYYDKDFNNEADTPDNFQSRRPNTSFCFLDIRSPGLGDTAMYLCATRGTGSYNEQFFGPGTRLTVL.

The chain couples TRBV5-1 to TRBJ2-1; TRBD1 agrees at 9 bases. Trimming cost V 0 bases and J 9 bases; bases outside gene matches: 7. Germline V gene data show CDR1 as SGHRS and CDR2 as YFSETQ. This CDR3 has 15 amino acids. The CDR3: CASSLAGSDRGEQFF. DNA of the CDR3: TGCGCCAGCAGCTTGGCGGGTTCGGACAGGGGTGAGCAGTTCTTC.

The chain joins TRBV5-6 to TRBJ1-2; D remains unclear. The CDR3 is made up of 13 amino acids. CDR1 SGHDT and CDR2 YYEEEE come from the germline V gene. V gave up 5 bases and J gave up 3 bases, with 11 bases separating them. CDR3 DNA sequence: TGTGCCAGCAGGTTTATGTTTGACTATGGCTACACCTTC. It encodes CASRFMFDYGYTF. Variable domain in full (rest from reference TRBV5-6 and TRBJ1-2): DAGVTQSPTHLIKTRGQQVTLRCSPKSGHDTVSWYQQALGQGPQFIFQYYEEEERQRGNFPDRFSGHQFPNYSSELNVNALLLGDSALYLCASRFMFDYGYTFGSGTRLTVV.

The CDR3 DNA follows: TGCGCCAGCAGCTGGGGGACAGGGGCCGCTTACGAGCAGTACTTC. Translated, it gives CASSWGTGAAYEQYF. V is TRBV5-1 and J is TRBJ2-7; TRBD1 matches 10 bases. CDR3 length: 15 residues. Germline values: CDR1 SGHRS, CDR2 YFSETQ. Trimming cost V 3 bases and J 4 bases; bases outside gene matches: 7.

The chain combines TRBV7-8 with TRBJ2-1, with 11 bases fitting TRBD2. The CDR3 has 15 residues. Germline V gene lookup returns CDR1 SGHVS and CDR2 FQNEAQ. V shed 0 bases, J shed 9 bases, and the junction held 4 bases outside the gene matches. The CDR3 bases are TGTGCCAGCAGCTTAGCGACTAGCGGGGTATTTGAGCAGTTCTTC. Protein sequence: CASSLATSGVFEQFF.

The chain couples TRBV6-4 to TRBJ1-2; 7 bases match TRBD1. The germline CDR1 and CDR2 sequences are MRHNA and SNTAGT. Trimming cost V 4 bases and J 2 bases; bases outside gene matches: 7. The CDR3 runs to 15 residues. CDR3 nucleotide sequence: TGTGCCAGCAGTGGAGGGGGCAGGGGGAACTATGGCTACACCTTC. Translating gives CASSGGGRGNYGYTF.